This entry lists 8 T cell receptor beta chains sequenced from one sample in a study of regulatory T cells in long-lasting Graves disease. HTBI primers from iRepertoire and Arm-PCR of CDR3 regions yielded the TCR beta libraries. MiXCR, applied by TCRdb to the multiplex PCR reads, yields one record per CDR3 protein. The sample yields under 700,000 distinct CDR3 sequences, about 16% seen once. The time point is: newly diagnosed GD, antithyroid drugs for less than 3 months. Making the TCR library involved RNA that had been extracted from PBMCs. This sample was also put to use in a study of T cells in Graves' hyperthyroidism and ophthalmopathy.

The sample in question was peripheral blood mononuclear cells (PBMCs), obtained at new diagnosis, from a patient treated with antithyroid drugs. Receptors originate from a woman aged 40-65 years with Graves disease.

This clonotype was counted a few times. The rearrangement links TRBV5-1 to TRBJ2-1; possible D gene TRBD1, 6 bases. The ends were cut back, 5 bases at V and 6 bases at J, with 21 bases in the middle. Germline assignment: CDR1 SGHRS and CDR2 YFSETQ. This CDR3 is 16 amino acids long. CDR3 DNA: TGCGCCAGCAGACCATCTTCGGGACAAAACTTCAATGAGCAGTTCTTC. Translating gives CASRPSSGQNFNEQFF.

The rearrangement uses TRBV6-1 and TRBJ1-1, with D unclear. The V end was cut by 1 base, the J end by 6 bases, with 9 bases between. This CDR3 contains 13 residues. CDR1 is MNHNS and CDR2 is SASEGT in the germline V gene. DNA of the CDR3: TGTGCCAGCAGTGAAGTACCGACCGCTGAAGCTTTCTTT. Translation gives CASSEVPTAEAFF.

This clonotype has at least ten counts. The J gene is TRBJ2-2, the V gene TRBV6-1; D is undetermined. The CDR3 is 14 residues long. Germline CDR1 and CDR2: MNHNS and SASEGT. V was pared by 8 bases and J by 7 bases, with 17 bases between. In DNA, the CDR3 is TGTGCCAGCCGTCGTAAGGGTATGGGCGGGGAGCTGTTTTTT. Its protein product is CASRRKGMGGELFF.

Turning to this clonotype: This likely came from a read error, as a far larger clone is one base away. The J gene is TRBJ2-1, the V gene TRBV27, with TRBD2 as a possible D gene (6 bases). Between the trimmed V and J ends, which lost 8 bases and 5 bases, there was a span of 10 bases. This CDR3 is built from 12 residues. Looked up from germline, CDR1 is MNHEY and CDR2 is SMNVEV (reference sequence). CDR3 amino acids: CASGPGDNEQFF. In DNA form, the CDR3 reads TGTGCCAGCGGTCCGGGGGACAATGAGCAGTTCTTC.

To note about this clonotype: This CDR3 fails to terminate in the conserved phenylalanine or tryptophan, so it likely reflects a read error. The chain has TRBV29-1 and TRBJ2-2; D perhaps matches TRBD1 (5 bases). V gave up 6 bases and J gave up 5 bases, with 13 bases separating them. The CDR3 loop spans 13 amino acids. From germline, CDR1 is SQVTM and CDR2 ANQGSEA. Here the CDR3 DNA reads TGCAGCGTACAGGCATTAGGGACCGGGGAGCTGTTTCTT. This sequence encodes CSVQALGTGELFL.

V usage is TRBV15 and J usage is TRBJ1-1; D unclear. The CDR3 totals 11 residues. Germline assignment: CDR1 LNHNV and CDR2 YYDKDF (reference sequence). V was shortened by 5 bases and J by 4 bases, with 5 bases between the two germline ends. As DNA, the CDR3 is TGTGCCACCAGCGCGGGCACTGAAGCTTTCTTT. Translated, it gives CATSAGTEAFF.

This clonotype came up many times. This chain connects TRBV10-3 to TRBJ2-3; a weak D match, TRBD1 (6 bases). Germline CDR1 ENHRY, CDR2 SYGVKD. V lost 2 bases and J lost 2, with 8 bases in between. CDR3 length equals 14 residues. The CDR3 here is CAISEPGDTDTQYF. The DNA for the CDR3 is TGTGCCATCAGTGAGCCAGGGGACACAGATACGCAGTATTTT.

In this sample, this clonotype turned up a few times. This rearrangement joins TRBV4-1 to TRBJ2-3, with D unclear. V lost 0 bases and J lost 2, with 9 bases in between. CDR3 length: 15 amino acids. Germline-derived CDR1 and CDR2 are MGHRA and YSYEKL. The CDR3 bases are TGCGCCAGCAGCCAAGAAACCCTCACCACAGATACGCAGTATTTT. This codes for CASSQETLTTDTQYF.